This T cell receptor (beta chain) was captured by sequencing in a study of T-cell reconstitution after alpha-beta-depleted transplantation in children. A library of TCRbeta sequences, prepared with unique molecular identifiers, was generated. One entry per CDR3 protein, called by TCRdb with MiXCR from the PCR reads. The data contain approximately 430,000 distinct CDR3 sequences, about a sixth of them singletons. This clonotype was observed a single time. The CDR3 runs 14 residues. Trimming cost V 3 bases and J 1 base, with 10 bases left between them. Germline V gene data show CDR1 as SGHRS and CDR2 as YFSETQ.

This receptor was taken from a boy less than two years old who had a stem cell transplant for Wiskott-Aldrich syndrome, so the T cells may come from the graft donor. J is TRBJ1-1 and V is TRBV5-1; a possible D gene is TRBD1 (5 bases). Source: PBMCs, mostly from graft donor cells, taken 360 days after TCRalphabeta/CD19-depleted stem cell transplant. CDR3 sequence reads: CASSSGTANTEAFF. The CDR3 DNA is TGCGCCAGCAGCTCAGGGACCGCGAACACTGAAGCTTTCTTT. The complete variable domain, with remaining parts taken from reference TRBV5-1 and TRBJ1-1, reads KAGVTQTPRYLIKTRGQQVTLSCSPISGHRSVSWYQQTPGQGLQFLFEYFSETQRNKGNFPGRFSGRQFSNSRSEMNVSTLELGDSALYLCASSSGTANTEAFFGQGTRLTVV.